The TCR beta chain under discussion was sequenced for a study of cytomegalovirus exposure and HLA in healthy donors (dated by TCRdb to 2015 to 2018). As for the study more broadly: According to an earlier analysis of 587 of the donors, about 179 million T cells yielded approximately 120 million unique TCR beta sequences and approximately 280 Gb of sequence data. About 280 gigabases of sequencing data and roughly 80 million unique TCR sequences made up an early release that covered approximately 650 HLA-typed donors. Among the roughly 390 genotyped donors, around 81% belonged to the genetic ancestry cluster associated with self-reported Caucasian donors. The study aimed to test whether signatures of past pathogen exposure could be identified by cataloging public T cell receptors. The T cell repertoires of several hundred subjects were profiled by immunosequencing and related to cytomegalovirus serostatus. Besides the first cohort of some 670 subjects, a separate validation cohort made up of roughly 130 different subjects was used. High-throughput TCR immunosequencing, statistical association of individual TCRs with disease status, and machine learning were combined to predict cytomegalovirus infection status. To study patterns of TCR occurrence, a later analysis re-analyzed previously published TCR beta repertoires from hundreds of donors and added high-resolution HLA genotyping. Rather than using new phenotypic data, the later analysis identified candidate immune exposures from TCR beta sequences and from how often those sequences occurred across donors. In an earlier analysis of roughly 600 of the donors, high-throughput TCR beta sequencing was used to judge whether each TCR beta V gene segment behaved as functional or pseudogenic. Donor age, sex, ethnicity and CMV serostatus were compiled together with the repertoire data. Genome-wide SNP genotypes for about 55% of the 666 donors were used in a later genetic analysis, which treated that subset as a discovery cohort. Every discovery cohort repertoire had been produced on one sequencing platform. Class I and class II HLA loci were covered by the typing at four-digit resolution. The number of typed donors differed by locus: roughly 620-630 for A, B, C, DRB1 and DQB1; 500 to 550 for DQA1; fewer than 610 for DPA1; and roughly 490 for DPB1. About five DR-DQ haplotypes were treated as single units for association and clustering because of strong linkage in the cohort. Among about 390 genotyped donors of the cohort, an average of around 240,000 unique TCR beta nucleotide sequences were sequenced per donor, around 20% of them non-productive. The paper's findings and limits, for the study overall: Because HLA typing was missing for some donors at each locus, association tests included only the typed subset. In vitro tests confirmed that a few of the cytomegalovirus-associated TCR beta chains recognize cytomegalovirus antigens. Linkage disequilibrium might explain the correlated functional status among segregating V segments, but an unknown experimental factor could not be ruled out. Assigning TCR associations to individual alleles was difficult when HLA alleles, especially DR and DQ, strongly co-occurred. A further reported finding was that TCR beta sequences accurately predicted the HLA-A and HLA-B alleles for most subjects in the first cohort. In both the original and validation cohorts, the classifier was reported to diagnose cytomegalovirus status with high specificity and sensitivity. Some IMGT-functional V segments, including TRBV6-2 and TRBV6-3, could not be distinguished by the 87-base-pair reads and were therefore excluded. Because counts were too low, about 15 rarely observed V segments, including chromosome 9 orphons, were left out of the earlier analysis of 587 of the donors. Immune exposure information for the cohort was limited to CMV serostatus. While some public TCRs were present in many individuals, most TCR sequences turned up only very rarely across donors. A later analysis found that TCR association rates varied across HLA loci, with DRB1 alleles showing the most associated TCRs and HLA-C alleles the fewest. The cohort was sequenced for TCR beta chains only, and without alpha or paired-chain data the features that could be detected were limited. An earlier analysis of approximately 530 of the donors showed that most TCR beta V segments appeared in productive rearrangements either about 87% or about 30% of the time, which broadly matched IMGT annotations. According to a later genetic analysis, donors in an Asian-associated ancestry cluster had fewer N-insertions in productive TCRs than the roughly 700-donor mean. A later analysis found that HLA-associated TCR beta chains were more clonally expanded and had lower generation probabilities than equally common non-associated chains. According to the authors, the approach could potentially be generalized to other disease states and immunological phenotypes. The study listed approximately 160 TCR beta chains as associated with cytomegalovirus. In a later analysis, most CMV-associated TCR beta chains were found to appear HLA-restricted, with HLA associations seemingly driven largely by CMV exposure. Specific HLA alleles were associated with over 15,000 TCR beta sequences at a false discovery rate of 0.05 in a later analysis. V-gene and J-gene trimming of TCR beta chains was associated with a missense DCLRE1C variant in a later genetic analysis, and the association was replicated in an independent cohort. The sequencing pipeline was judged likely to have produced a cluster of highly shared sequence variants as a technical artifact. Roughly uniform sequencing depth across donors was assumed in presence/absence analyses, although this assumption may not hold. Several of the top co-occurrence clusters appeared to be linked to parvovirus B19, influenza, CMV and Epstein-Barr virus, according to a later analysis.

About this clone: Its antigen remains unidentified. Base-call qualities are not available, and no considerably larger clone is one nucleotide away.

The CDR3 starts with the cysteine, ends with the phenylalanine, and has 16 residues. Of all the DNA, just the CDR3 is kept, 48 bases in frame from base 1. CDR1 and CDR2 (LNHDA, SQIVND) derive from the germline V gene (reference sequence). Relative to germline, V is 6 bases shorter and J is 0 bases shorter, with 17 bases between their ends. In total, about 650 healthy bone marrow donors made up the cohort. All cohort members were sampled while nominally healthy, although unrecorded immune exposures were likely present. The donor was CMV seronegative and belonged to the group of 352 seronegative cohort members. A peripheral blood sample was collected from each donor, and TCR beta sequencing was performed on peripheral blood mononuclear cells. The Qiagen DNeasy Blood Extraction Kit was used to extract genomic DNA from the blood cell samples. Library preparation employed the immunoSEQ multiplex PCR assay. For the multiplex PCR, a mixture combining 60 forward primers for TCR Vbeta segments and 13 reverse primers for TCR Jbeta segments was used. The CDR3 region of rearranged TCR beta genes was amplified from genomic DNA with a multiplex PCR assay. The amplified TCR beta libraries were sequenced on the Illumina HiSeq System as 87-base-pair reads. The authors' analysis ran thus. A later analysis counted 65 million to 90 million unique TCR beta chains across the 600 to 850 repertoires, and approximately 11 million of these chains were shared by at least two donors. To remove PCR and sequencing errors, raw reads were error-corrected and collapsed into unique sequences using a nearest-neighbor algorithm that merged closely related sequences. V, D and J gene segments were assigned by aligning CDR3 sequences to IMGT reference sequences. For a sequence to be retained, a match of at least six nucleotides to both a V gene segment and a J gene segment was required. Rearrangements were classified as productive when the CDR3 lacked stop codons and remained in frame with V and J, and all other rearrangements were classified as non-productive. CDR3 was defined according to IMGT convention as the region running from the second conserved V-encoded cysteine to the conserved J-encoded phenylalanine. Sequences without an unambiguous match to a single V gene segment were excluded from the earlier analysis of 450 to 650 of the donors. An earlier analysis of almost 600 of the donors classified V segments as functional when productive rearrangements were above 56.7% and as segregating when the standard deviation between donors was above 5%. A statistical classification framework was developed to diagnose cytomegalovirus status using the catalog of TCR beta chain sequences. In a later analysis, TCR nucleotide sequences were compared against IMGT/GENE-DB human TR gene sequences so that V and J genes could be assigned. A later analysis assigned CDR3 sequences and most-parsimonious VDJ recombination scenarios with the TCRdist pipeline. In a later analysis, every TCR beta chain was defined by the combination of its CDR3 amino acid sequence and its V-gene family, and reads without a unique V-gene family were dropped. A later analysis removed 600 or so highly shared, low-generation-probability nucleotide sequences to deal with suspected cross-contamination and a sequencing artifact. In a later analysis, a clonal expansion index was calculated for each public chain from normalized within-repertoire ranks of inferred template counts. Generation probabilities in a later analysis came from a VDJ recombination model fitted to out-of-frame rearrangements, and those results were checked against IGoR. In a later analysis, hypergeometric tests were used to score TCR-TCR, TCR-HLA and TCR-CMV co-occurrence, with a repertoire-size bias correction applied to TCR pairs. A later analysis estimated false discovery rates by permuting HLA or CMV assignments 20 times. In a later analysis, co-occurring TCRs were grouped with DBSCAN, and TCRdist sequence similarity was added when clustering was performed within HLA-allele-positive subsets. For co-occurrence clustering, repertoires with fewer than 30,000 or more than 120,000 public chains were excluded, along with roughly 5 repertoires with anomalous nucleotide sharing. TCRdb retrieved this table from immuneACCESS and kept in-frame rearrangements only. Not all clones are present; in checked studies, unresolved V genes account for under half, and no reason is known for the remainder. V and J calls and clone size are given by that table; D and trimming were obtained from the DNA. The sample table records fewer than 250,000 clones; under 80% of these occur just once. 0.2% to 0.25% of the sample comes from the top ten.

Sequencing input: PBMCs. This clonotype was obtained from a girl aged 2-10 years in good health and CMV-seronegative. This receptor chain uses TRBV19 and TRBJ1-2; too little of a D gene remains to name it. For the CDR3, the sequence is CASRNGAAATNYGYTF. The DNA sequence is TGTGCCAGTAGGAACGGTGCTGCCGCTACTAACTATGGCTACACCTTC.